The 9 T cell receptor beta chains presented below share a single source sample, sequenced in a study of blood T cell repertoires in COVID-19. Sequencing used immunoSEQ multiplex PCR; TCRdb keeps in-frame clones, though not all of them. This table holds almost 200,000 clones, about nine tenths found once. Input material: peripheral blood. These receptor sequences come from a woman in her sixties or seventies with acute or convalescent COVID-19.

This rearrangement joins TRBV21-1 to TRBJ1-4; TRBD1, the table's D call, lacks a check against the DNA. TRBV21-1 constitutes a pseudogene. The CDR3 has 14 amino acids. Here the CDR3 DNA reads TGTGCCAGCAGCATGTGGGGCGACAATGAAAAACTGTTTTTT. It translates to CASSMWGDNEKLFF.

The chain employs TRBV7-8 and TRBJ2-5; TRBD2 is a possible D gene (6 bases). Trimming removed 5 bases from V and 2 bases from J, with 15 bases in between. Per the germline V gene, CDR1 is SGHVS and CDR2 is FQNEAQ. The CDR3 has 15 residues. CDR3 DNA sequence: TGTGCCAGCAGCCCCATTAATGGACTACAAGAGACCCAGTACTTC. This gives the protein CASSPINGLQETQYF.

V is TRBV2 and J is TRBJ2-7, with TRBD2 as a possible D gene (6 bases). In germline, CDR1 is SNHLY, CDR2 FYNNEI. There are 13 residues in the CDR3. Trimming shortened V by 6 bases and J by 5 bases, and 14 bases separated the two germline ends. The CDR3 here is CASRGLGRHEQYF. The CDR3, as DNA: TGTGCCAGCAGGGGCCTCGGGAGACACGAGCAGTACTTC.

The chain employs TRBV18 and TRBJ1-1; TRBD1 is a possible D gene (6 bases). This CDR3 spans 15 amino acids. Germline values: CDR1 KGHSH, CDR2 LQKENI. The V end was cut by 0 bases, the J end by 2 bases, with 10 bases between. The CDR3 reads CASSPPTGQNTEAFF. The CDR3 coding sequence is TGTGCCAGCTCACCACCAACGGGACAAAACACTGAAGCTTTCTTT.

This chain joins TRBV10-3 and TRBJ2-3; maybe TRBD1 (6 bases). Germline loops: CDR1 ENHRY, CDR2 SYGVKD. V gave up 8 bases and J gave up 0 bases, with 12 bases separating them. The CDR3 is 14 amino acids. In nucleotides, the CDR3 is TGTGCCATCTCGGACAGCCTTAGCACAGATACGCAGTATTTT. Its protein product is CAISDSLSTDTQYF.

V and J are TRBV27 and TRBJ2-5; 7 nucleotides line up with TRBD1. This CDR3 has 13 amino acids. Losses at the gene ends were 6 bases for V and 5 bases for J; bases not matched to a gene: 6. The germline V gene encodes CDR1 MNHEY and CDR2 SMNVEV (reference sequence). The CDR3 DNA reads as TGTGCCAGCAGGAGGGGGCGCGGGGAGACCCAGTACTTC. Translating it yields CASRRGRGETQYF.

The chain is built from TRBV5-1 and TRBJ2-3; D unclear. CDR1 and CDR2 (germline): SGHRS, YFSETQ. This CDR3 region has 12 residues. Trimming cost V 4 bases and J 5 bases, with 8 bases left between them. The CDR3 protein is CASSPPGDTQYF. In nucleotides, the CDR3 is TGCGCCAGCAGCCCCCCAGGAGATACGCAGTATTTT.

The chain joins TRBV15 to TRBJ1-6; D unresolved. The CDR3 runs to 15 residues. Germline values: CDR1 LNHNV, CDR2 YYDKDF (reference sequence). Trimming left V 5 bases short and J 7 bases short, with 15 bases between. The CDR3 spells CATSAEGGRNSPLHF. In DNA form, the CDR3 reads TGTGCCACCAGCGCGGAGGGCGGACGGAATTCACCCCTCCACTTT. Full variable domain (remainder filled in from reference TRBV15 and TRBJ1-6): DAMVIQNPRYQVTQFGKPVTLSCSQTLNHNVMYWYQQKSSQAPKLLFHYYDKDFNNEADTPDNFQSRRPNTSFCFLDIRSPGLGDTAMYLCATSAEGGRNSPLHFGNGTRLTVT.

This chain connects TRBV5-1 to TRBJ2-1, with 7 bases lining up with TRBD1. The CDR3 is made up of 17 amino acids. V lost 0 bases, J lost 4 bases, and 10 bases stayed unmatched. Germline CDR1 is SGHRS and CDR2 is YFSETQ. CDR3 loop: CASSLGDSRSLYNEQFF. As DNA, the CDR3 is TGCGCCAGCAGCTTGGGGGACAGCCGATCCCTTTACAATGAGCAGTTCTTC.